The rows below give T cell receptor beta chains drawn from one sample of a study of cytomegalovirus exposure and HLA in healthy donors. Only in-frame clones appear in the TCRdb table, and some are missing; sequencing was by immunoSEQ multiplex PCR. In the table there are roughly 120,000 clones, about four fifths of which are singletons. What was sequenced was PBMCs. These receptors were taken from a man aged 40-55 years in good health and CMV-seronegative. The CDR3 runs from the conserved cysteine through the conserved F or W. The order of the fields is clone size, J gene, D gene, V gene, CDR3 protein, CDR3 DNA. The D gene is left open where the match is weak. Clone size is shown for a subset of rows, as once, few, many or a class of expanded clone.

size: .; J: TRBJ2-7; D: TRBD1; V: TRBV23-1; CDR3: CASSQSLLDRGLSYEQYF; DNA: TGCGCCAGCAGTCAATCCCTCCTGGACAGGGGCCTCTCCTACGAGCAGTACTTC
size: .; J: TRBJ1-5; D: .; V: TRBV4-1; CDR3: CASSPTLQVRNQPQHF; DNA: TGCGCCAGCAGCCCGACGTTACAGGTTCGCAATCAGCCCCAGCATTTT
size: .; J: TRBJ1-2; D: .; V: TRBV6-6; CDR3: CASSYSGGVGYTF; DNA: TGTGCCAGCAGTTACTCGGGGGGAGTAGGCTACACCTTC
size: .; J: TRBJ1-4; D: .; V: TRBV5-1; CDR3: CASSSRPTREEKLFF; DNA: TGCGCCAGCAGCTCCCGACCAACTAGGGAGGAAAAACTGTTTTTT
size: .; J: TRBJ1-2; D: .; V: TRBV7-9; CDR3: CASTSGGYGYTF; DNA: TGTGCCAGCACCTCGGGGGGCTATGGCTACACCTTC
size: once; J: TRBJ1-2; D: .; V: TRBV7-2; CDR3: CASSATGRTNVGYTF; DNA: TGTGCCAGCAGCGCTACTGGACGGACTAATGTAGGCTACACCTTC
size: few; J: TRBJ1-4; D: .; V: TRBV19; CDR3: CASSTSPLSGEKLFF; DNA: TGTGCCAGTAGTACAAGTCCACTGAGTGGTGAAAAACTGTTTTTT
size: .; J: TRBJ2-2; D: TRBD2; V: TRBV2; CDR3: CASRMVAGPGELFF; DNA: TGTGCCAGCAGGATGGTAGCGGGGCCAGGGGAGCTGTTTTTT
size: once; J: TRBJ2-7; D: .; V: TRBV11-2; CDR3: CASSLVPTANYEQYF; DNA: TGTGCCAGCAGCTTAGTTCCGACAGCGAACTACGAGCAGTACTTC
size: .; J: TRBJ1-1; D: TRBD1; V: TRBV6-5; CDR3: CASSPDRGQAFF; DNA: TGTGCCAGCAGCCCCGACAGGGGGCAAGCTTTCTTT
size: .; J: TRBJ1-1; D: .; V: TRBV7-9; CDR3: CASSSVPEAFF; DNA: TGTGCCAGCAGCTCGGTTCCTGAAGCTTTCTTT
size: few; J: TRBJ2-6; D: TRBD1; V: TRBV7-2; CDR3: CASNPGGAGANVLTF; DNA: TGTGCCAGCAACCCAGGGGGCGCTGGGGCCAACGTCCTGACTTTC
size: .; J: TRBJ1-6; D: .; V: TRBV7-2; CDR3: CASSFQNSNSPLHF; DNA: TGTGCCAGCAGCTTCCAGAATTCCAATTCACCCCTCCACTTT
size: .; J: TRBJ2-6; D: .; V: TRBV4-3; CDR3: CASSQETDYRRSSGANVLTF; DNA: TGCGCCAGCAGCCAAGAGACTGACTATCGACGGAGCTCTGGGGCCAACGTCCTGACTTTC
size: .; J: TRBJ1-1; D: .; V: TRBV10-3; CDR3: CAIKGAGAPSEAFF; DNA: TGTGCCATCAAAGGTGCGGGGGCGCCGTCTGAAGCTTTCTTT
size: .; J: TRBJ1-5; D: .; V: TRBV21-1; CDR3: CASSKLGAPPGGNQPQHF; DNA: TGTGCCAGCAGCAAATTAGGGGCCCCCCCGGGCGGTAATCAGCCCCAGCATTTT
size: .; J: TRBJ1-6; D: .; V: TRBV27; CDR3: CASSFSRISVSPLHF; DNA: TGTGCCAGCAGTTTTTCGAGGATTAGTGTTTCACCCCTCCACTTT
size: few; J: TRBJ2-7; D: TRBD1; V: TRBV27; CDR3: CASSPDRVEQYF; DNA: TGTGCCAGCAGTCCCGACAGGGTCGAGCAGTACTTC
size: few; J: TRBJ2-5; D: TRBD2; V: TRBV6-1; CDR3: CASSELAGGWETQYF; DNA: TGTGCCAGCAGTGAACTAGCGGGGGGATGGGAGACCCAGTACTTC
size: .; J: TRBJ1-2; D: .; V: TRBV13; CDR3: CASSPAGNYGYTF; DNA: TGTGCCAGCAGCCCGGCGGGGAACTATGGCTACACCTTC
size: few; J: TRBJ2-5; D: .; V: TRBV12-1; CDR3: CASSSGETQYF; DNA: TGTGCCAGCAGCTCCGGGGAGACCCAGTACTTC
size: .; J: TRBJ2-7; D: TRBD2; V: TRBV5-4; CDR3: CASSLGTSGVYEQYF; DNA: TGTGCCAGCAGCCTGGGGACTAGCGGGGTTTACGAGCAGTACTTC
size: .; J: TRBJ1-5; D: .; V: TRBV7-2; CDR3: CASSRGFSGQPQHF; DNA: TGTGCCAGCAGCAGGGGTTTTAGCGGTCAGCCCCAGCATTTT
size: .; J: TRBJ1-2; D: TRBD1; V: TRBV5-6; CDR3: CASSYTGQGTYGYTF; DNA: TGTGCCAGCAGTTATACCGGACAGGGGACCTATGGCTACACCTTC
size: .; J: TRBJ2-5; D: .; V: TRBV25-1; CDR3: CASRRGRTVGKETQYF; DNA: TGTGCCAGCAGAAGGGGACGGACAGTCGGAAAAGAGACCCAGTACTTC
size: .; J: TRBJ1-2; D: .; V: TRBV5-1; CDR3: CASSLANPGNGYTF; DNA: TGCGCCAGCAGCTTGGCCAACCCGGGGAATGGCTACACCTTC
size: .; J: TRBJ2-1; D: .; V: TRBV5-1; CDR3: CASSLGGTSSNEQFF; DNA: TGCGCCAGCAGCTTGGGGGGGACTTCGTCTAATGAGCAGTTCTTC
size: .; J: TRBJ2-7; D: TRBD1; V: TRBV5-5; CDR3: CASSYSTGAIYEQYF; DNA: TGTGCCAGCAGCTATTCGACAGGGGCGATCTACGAGCAGTACTTC
size: once; J: TRBJ2-1; D: TRBD1; V: TRBV29-1; CDR3: CSVRTGWNNEQFF; DNA: TGCAGCGTGCGGACAGGGTGGAATAATGAGCAGTTCTTC
size: once; J: TRBJ2-3; D: TRBD1; V: TRBV6-1; CDR3: CASRPGQGTDTQYF; DNA: TGTGCCAGCAGGCCGGGACAGGGAACAGATACGCAGTATTTT
size: .; J: TRBJ2-2; D: TRBD2; V: TRBV6-5; CDR3: CASRLAVNTGELFF; DNA: TGTGCCAGTCGACTAGCGGTTAACACCGGGGAGCTGTTTTTT
size: once; J: TRBJ2-5; D: TRBD1; V: TRBV7-9; CDR3: CASSLESGGQETQYF; DNA: TGTGCCAGCAGCTTAGAGTCAGGGGGCCAAGAGACCCAGTACTTC
size: .; J: TRBJ2-7; D: .; V: TRBV29-1; CDR3: CSVAGWDEQYF; DNA: TGCAGCGTTGCGGGTTGGGACGAGCAGTACTTC
size: .; J: TRBJ1-1; D: .; V: TRBV6-6; CDR3: CASKGGSTEAFF; DNA: TGTGCCAGCAAGGGCGGGAGCACTGAAGCTTTCTTT
size: .; J: TRBJ2-5; D: .; V: TRBV2; CDR3: CASSEWGGLQETQYF; DNA: TGTGCCAGCAGTGAATGGGGGGGCCTACAAGAGACCCAGTACTTC
size: .; J: TRBJ2-7; D: TRBD1; V: TRBV6-6; CDR3: CASSYPGQRYEQYF; DNA: TGTGCCAGCAGTTATCCGGGACAGAGATACGAGCAGTACTTC
size: .; J: TRBJ1-2; D: .; V: TRBV2; CDR3: CASSELGALSGYTF; DNA: TGTGCCAGCAGTGAACTAGGGGCGCTAAGTGGCTACACCTTC
size: .; J: TRBJ1-6; D: .; V: TRBV5-4; CDR3: CASSPFGQPNSPLHF; DNA: TGTGCCAGCAGCCCTTTTGGACAGCCTAATTCACCCCTCCACTTT
size: .; J: TRBJ2-7; D: TRBD1; V: TRBV4-3; CDR3: CASSQDRDGISYEQYF; DNA: TGCGCCAGCAGCCAGGACAGGGATGGGATCTCCTACGAGCAGTACTTC
size: .; J: TRBJ2-3; D: TRBD2; V: TRBV5-1; CDR3: CASTAGVSDTQYF; DNA: TGCGCCAGCACAGCGGGGGTGTCAGATACGCAGTATTTT
size: .; J: TRBJ1-6; D: TRBD1; V: TRBV7-2; CDR3: CASSLEGAIGSPLHF; DNA: TGTGCCAGCAGCTTAGAGGGGGCTATCGGTTCACCCCTCCACTTT
size: .; J: TRBJ2-7; D: TRBD2; V: TRBV27; CDR3: CASSLWRTSGGYEQYF; DNA: TGTGCCAGCAGTTTATGGAGGACTAGCGGGGGGTACGAGCAGTACTTC
size: .; J: TRBJ1-4; D: TRBD1; V: TRBV4-3; CDR3: CASSQDRGWNEKLFF; DNA: TGCGCCAGCAGCCAAGACAGGGGGTGGAATGAAAAACTGTTTTTT
size: few; J: TRBJ1-2; D: TRBD1; V: TRBV6-5; CDR3: CASSYTRTGGGYGYTF; DNA: TGTGCCAGCAGTTACACACGGACAGGGGGAGGCTATGGCTACACCTTC
size: .; J: TRBJ2-5; D: .; V: TRBV5-1; CDR3: CASSSSTAQETQYF; DNA: TGCGCCAGCAGCTCTTCGACTGCACAAGAGACCCAGTACTTC
size: once; J: TRBJ1-5; D: TRBD1; V: TRBV27; CDR3: CASSPRQGRQPQHF; DNA: TGTGCCAGCAGTCCCCGACAGGGGAGGCAGCCCCAGCATTTT
size: .; J: TRBJ2-6; D: .; V: TRBV11-3; CDR3: CASRWASGANVLTF; DNA: TGTGCCAGCAGGTGGGCCTCTGGGGCCAACGTCCTGACTTTC
size: .; J: TRBJ1-2; D: .; V: TRBV7-6; CDR3: CASSLALSEGYTF; DNA: TGTGCCAGCAGCTTAGCGCTCTCAGAAGGCTACACCTTC
size: once; J: TRBJ1-2; D: .; V: TRBV6-9; CDR3: CASSYGSWGGPHGYTF; DNA: TGTGCCAGCAGTTATGGGTCATGGGGGGGGCCTCATGGCTACACCTTC
size: .; J: TRBJ2-3; D: .; V: TRBV7-9; CDR3: CASSQGGDASTDTQYF; DNA: TGTGCCAGCAGCCAGGGGGGAGACGCTAGCACAGATACGCAGTATTTT
size: .; J: TRBJ1-2; D: .; V: TRBV29-1; CDR3: CSVPGTAEQIKPNYGYTF; DNA: TGCAGCGTTCCGGGAACAGCAGAGCAAATAAAACCGAACTATGGCTACACCTTC
size: few; J: TRBJ2-7; D: .; V: TRBV23-1; CDR3: CASSLAGPKFYEQYF; DNA: TGCGCCAGCAGTCTAGCAGGGCCCAAATTCTACGAGCAGTACTTC
size: .; J: TRBJ1-1; D: .; V: TRBV4-1; CDR3: CASSAPRDTEAFF; DNA: TGCGCCAGCAGCGCCCCGAGGGATACTGAAGCTTTCTTT
size: few; J: TRBJ2-7; D: .; V: TRBV4-1; CDR3: CASSQGQDYEQYF; DNA: TGCGCCAGCAGCCAAGGACAGGACTACGAGCAGTACTTC
size: .; J: TRBJ1-2; D: TRBD1; V: TRBV28; CDR3: CAIIPGTGYGYTF; DNA: TGTGCCATCATACCCGGGACAGGCTATGGCTACACCTTC
size: few; J: TRBJ1-2; D: .; V: TRBV19; CDR3: CASWGLDSYTF; DNA: TGTGCCAGTTGGGGACTTGACAGCTACACCTTC
size: .; J: TRBJ1-5; D: .; V: TRBV7-3; CDR3: CASSLNGEENQPQHF; DNA: TGTGCCAGCAGCTTAAACGGGGAGGAGAATCAGCCCCAGCATTTT
size: once; J: TRBJ1-6; D: .; V: TRBV27; CDR3: CASSSRSSYNSPLHF; DNA: TGTGCCAGCAGTTCCCGGAGCTCCTATAATTCACCCCTCCACTTT
size: few; J: TRBJ1-1; D: TRBD1; V: TRBV19; CDR3: CASTYDHIGQVEAFF; DNA: TGTGCCAGTACGTACGACCATATCGGACAGGTTGAAGCTTTCTTT